The rows below give T cell receptor beta chains drawn from one sample of a study of T cells in Graves' hyperthyroidism and ophthalmopathy. TCRdb called the multiplex PCR reads again in MiXCR, with one record for every CDR3 protein. The data hold nearly 750,000 distinct CDR3 sequences, with just over 35% observed a single time. The material sequenced was blood. The receptors were sampled from a woman aged 40 to 50 with Graves' hyperthyroidism. Both conserved end residues are part of each CDR3. The D gene is left open where the match is weak. Not all rows give a size; the values are once, few, many and, for expanded clones, a class.

>-|TRBJ1-1|-|TRBV28
CASSPTPTEAFF
TGTGCCAGCAGTCCTACCCCCACTGAAGCTTTCTTT
>-|TRBJ1-2|many|TRBV5-6
CASSLEERGYTF
TGTGCCAGCAGCTTAGAGGAACGTGGCTACACCTTC
>-|TRBJ1-5|many|TRBV6-6
CASSTDRYQPQHF
TGTGCCAGCAGTACGGACCGATATCAGCCCCAGCATTTT
>TRBD1|TRBJ2-5|-|TRBV24-1
CATSDNFQGARETQYF
TGTGCCACCAGTGACAACTTCCAGGGGGCTAGAGAGACCCAGTACTTC
>-|TRBJ1-6|-|TRBV2
CASSLTTDYNSPLHF
TGTGCCAGCTCACTCACAACGGACTATAATTCACCCCTCCACTTT
>-|TRBJ2-5|many|TRBV19
CASSTEHSETQYF
TGTGCCAGTAGTACGGAACACTCGGAGACCCAGTACTTC
>-|TRBJ1-3|-|TRBV20-1
CSASSAAGSTIYF
TGCAGCGCTAGTAGCGCAGCTGGAAGCACCATATATTTT
>TRBD1|TRBJ1-5|-|TRBV12-3/TRBV12-4
CASSFSGTGSNQPQHF
TGTGCCAGCAGTTTCTCCGGGACAGGGTCGAATCAGCCCCAGCATTTT
>-|TRBJ1-5|-|TRBV30
CAWSPRTAQPQHF
TGTGCCTGGAGTCCAAGGACCGCTCAGCCCCAGCATTTT
>-|TRBJ2-4|-|TRBV19
CASSQSRNIQYF
TGTGCCAGTTCACAGAGTAGAAACATTCAGTACTTC
>-|TRBJ1-4|-|TRBV19
CASSIPGATNEKLFF
TGTGCCAGTAGTATCCCCGGGGCAACTAATGAAAAACTGTTTTTT
>-|TRBJ2-7|-|TRBV12-3/TRBV12-4
CASGGQQYF
TGTGCCAGCGGGGGACAGCAGTACTTC
>-|TRBJ2-2|-|TRBV6-5
CASTPLGSGELFF
TGTGCCAGCACCCCCTTGGGAAGCGGGGAGCTGTTTTTT
>-|TRBJ2-7|-|TRBV10-2
CASGEWQTYEQYF
TGTGCCAGCGGTGAATGGCAGACCTACGAGCAGTACTTC
>-|TRBJ1-3|-|TRBV20-1
CSARPVQGNTIYF
TGCAGTGCTAGACCCGTGCAGGGAAACACCATATATTTT
>-|TRBJ1-1|-|TRBV20-1
CSAALVSPREGNTEAFF
TGCAGTGCTGCACTAGTAAGCCCTCGGGAGGGTAACACTGAAGCTTTCTTT
>-|TRBJ1-5|-|TRBV6-6
CASNPRGPRQPQHF
TGTGCCAGCAACCCTCGGGGCCCGAGACAGCCCCAGCATTTT
>-|TRBJ1-2|many|TRBV10-3
CATHSGTTNYGYTF
TGTGCCACGCATTCCGGGACCACCAACTATGGCTACACCTTC
>-|TRBJ1-5|-|TRBV2
CASSSGRGNQPQHF
TGTGCCAGCAGCTCGGGGAGGGGGAATCAGCCCCAGCATTTT
>-|TRBJ2-7|few|TRBV6-5
CASSYSLGAESYEQYF
TGTGCCAGCAGTTACTCCCTGGGGGCAGAGAGCTACGAGCAGTACTTC
>TRBD2|TRBJ2-7|-|TRBV20-1
CSARDRGGGNSYEQYF
TGCAGTGCTAGAGATCGGGGCGGGGGGAACTCCTACGAGCAGTACTTC
>TRBD1|TRBJ2-1|-|TRBV10-3
CAISATGGNEQFF
TGTGCCATCAGTGCGACAGGGGGGAATGAGCAGTTCTTC
>-|TRBJ2-7|-|TRBV10-2
CASSTPGGRQYF
TGTGCCAGCTCAACGCCGGGGGGCAGACAGTACTTC
>TRBD1|TRBJ1-3|many|TRBV29-1
CSVEMGQSNTIYF
TGCAGCGTTGAGATGGGACAGTCGAACACCATATATTTT
>-|TRBJ2-3|-|TRBV7-7
CASSLDYADTQYF
TGTGCTAGCAGCTTAGATTATGCAGATACGCAGTATTTT
>-|TRBJ2-2|few|TRBV25-1
CASSFSASASGELFF
TGTGCCAGCAGTTTCAGTGCGTCTGCCTCCGGGGAGCTGTTTTTT
>-|TRBJ2-2|few|TRBV20-1
CSASGYTGELFF
TGCAGTGCTAGTGGGTATACCGGGGAGCTGTTTTTT
>TRBD2|TRBJ2-2|-|TRBV4-1
CASSQALAGRTGELFF
TGCGCCAGCAGCCAAGCGCTAGCGGGAAGGACCGGGGAGCTGTTTTTT
>TRBD1|TRBJ2-3|-|TRBV10-1
CASSESQGAGDTQYF
TGCGCCAGCAGTGAGTCGCAGGGGGCCGGAGATACGCAGTATTTT
>TRBD2|TRBJ2-5|-|TRBV3-1
CASSQGLRAGAETQYF
TGTGCCAGCAGCCAAGGATTGCGAGCGGGGGCAGAGACCCAGTACTTC
>-|TRBJ1-1|-|TRBV9
CASSPRGINTEAFF
TGTGCCAGCAGCCCGCGGGGGATCAACACTGAAGCTTTCTTT
>-|TRBJ1-5|many|TRBV12-3/TRBV12-4
CASSLAYSNQPQHF
TGTGCCAGCAGTTTGGCCTATAGCAATCAGCCCCAGCATTTT
>-|TRBJ2-5|many|TRBV20-1
CSASLLTETQYF
TGCAGTGCTAGTCTACTCACGGAGACCCAGTACTTC
>-|TRBJ2-5|-|TRBV10-3
CAISEEIGETQYF
TGTGCCATCAGTGAAGAAATAGGGGAGACCCAGTACTTC
>-|TRBJ1-5|many|TRBV13
CASSFYLNQPQHF
TGTGCCAGCAGCTTCTACCTCAATCAGCCCCAGCATTTT
>TRBD1|TRBJ2-2|many|TRBV9
CASSVGTVNTGELFF
TGTGCCAGCAGCGTGGGGACAGTGAACACCGGGGAGCTGTTTTTT
>-|TRBJ1-1|few|TRBV6-2/TRBV6-3
CASSYSKKANTEAFF
TGTGCCAGCAGTTACAGCAAAAAAGCGAACACTGAAGCTTTCTTT
>-|TRBJ2-1|-|TRBV28
CASSLGRYNEQFF
TGTGCCAGCAGTTTGGGCAGGTACAATGAGCAGTTCTTC
>-|TRBJ1-2|few|TRBV15
CATSIERTAYGYTF
TGTGCCACCAGCATAGAACGGACAGCCTATGGCTACACCTTC
>-|TRBJ1-1|-|TRBV6-1
CASSPRRGARRNTEAFF
TGTGCCAGCAGTCCCCGTCGAGGGGCCCGGAGGAACACTGAAGCTTTCTTT
>-|TRBJ1-6|few|TRBV5-4
CASSLQGLRINSPLHF
TGTGCCAGCAGCTTGCAGGGGTTAAGAATCAATTCACCCCTCCACTTT
>-|TRBJ2-3|-|TRBV2
CASSVAGRRNTDTQYF
TGTGCCAGCAGTGTTGCGGGGCGCCGAAACACAGATACGCAGTATTTT
>-|TRBJ2-7|-|TRBV3-1
CASSPWGDEQYF
TGTGCCAGCAGCCCGTGGGGTGACGAGCAGTACTTC
>-|TRBJ2-7|-|TRBV4-1
CASSLSAAEIFYEQYF
TGCGCCAGCAGCCTGTCCGCGGCAGAGATTTTCTACGAGCAGTACTTC
>-|TRBJ2-2|many|TRBV29-1
CSAHPGASTGELFF
TGCAGCGCCCACCCCGGGGCCTCCACCGGGGAGCTGTTTTTT
>-|TRBJ1-1|many|TRBV13
CASSPGPDAEAFF
TGTGCCAGCAGTCCCGGACCCGACGCTGAAGCTTTCTTT
>-|TRBJ1-5|many|TRBV7-6
CASSLGGFGQPQHF
TGTGCCAGCAGCTTAGGAGGTTTCGGTCAGCCCCAGCATTTT
>TRBD2|TRBJ2-5|-|TRBV6-4
CASSLRGGQPQYF
TGTGCCAGCAGCCTCCGGGGGGGTCAGCCCCAGTACTTC
>-|TRBJ1-4|-|TRBV9
CASSVATAGGFEGEKLFF
TGTGCCAGCAGCGTAGCTACGGCTGGGGGTTTCGAGGGAGAAAAACTGTTTTTT
>TRBD1|TRBJ1-2|-|TRBV7-8
CASSLAGQASSGYTF
TGTGCCAGCAGCTTAGCGGGACAGGCCTCTAGCGGCTACACCTTC
>TRBD1|TRBJ2-7|few|TRBV12-3/TRBV12-4
CASMVRDRAPYEQYF
TGTGCCAGCATGGTCCGGGACAGGGCTCCCTACGAGCAGTACTTC
>-|TRBJ1-5|many|TRBV7-2
CASSLALGNQPQHF
TGTGCCAGCAGCTTAGCGTTGGGCAATCAGCCCCAGCATTTT
>-|TRBJ1-1|many|TRBV6-5
CASSYSGTVNTEAFF
TGTGCCAGCAGTTACTCAGGGACGGTGAACACTGAAGCTTTCTTT
>-|TRBJ1-1|-|TRBV20-1
CGARDRGDAAEAFF
TGCGGTGCTAGAGATCGGGGGGACGCCGCTGAAGCTTTCTTT